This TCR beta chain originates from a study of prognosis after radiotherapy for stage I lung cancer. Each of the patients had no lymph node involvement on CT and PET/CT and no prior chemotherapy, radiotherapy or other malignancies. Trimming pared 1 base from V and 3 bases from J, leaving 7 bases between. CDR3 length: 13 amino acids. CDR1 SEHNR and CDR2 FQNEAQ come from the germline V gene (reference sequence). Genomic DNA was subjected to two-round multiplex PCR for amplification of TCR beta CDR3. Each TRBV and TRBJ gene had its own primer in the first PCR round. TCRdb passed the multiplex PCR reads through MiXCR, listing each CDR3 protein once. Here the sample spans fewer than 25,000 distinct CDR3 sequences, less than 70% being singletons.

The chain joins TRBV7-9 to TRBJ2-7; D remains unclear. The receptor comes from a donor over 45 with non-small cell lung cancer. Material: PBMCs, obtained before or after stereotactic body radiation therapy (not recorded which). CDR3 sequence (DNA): TGTGCCAGCAGCTTAGGGAGTAACTACGAGCAGTACTTC. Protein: CASSLGSNYEQYF.